This TCR beta chain originates from a study of Tregs in tolerant kidney transplant recipients (dated by TCRdb to between 2018 and 2021). About the full investigation: Other Treg samples came from an approximately 3-day mixed lymphocyte reaction with belatacept, some followed by an approximately five-day donor restimulation, before sorting recipient CD4+CD25+CD127- cells. During sorting of primary belatacept mixed lymphocyte reaction cultures, recipient cells were distinguished from donor cells with antibodies. The study used TCRbeta sequencing to identify donor-specific regulatory T cells before combined kidney and bone marrow transplantation, then tracked those cells after transplant. TCRbeta repertoire sequencing was used in a few healthy controls to compare several ways of expanding Tregs specific for an allogeneic donor.

Details on this clone: No antigen is known for it. No per-base quality is available; no much larger clone lies one base away.

The investigation overall reported the following: Although technical replication error seemed to be minimal, the question of biological reproducibility was not addressed directly. The study was constrained by small patient numbers, and validation of the findings is required in larger populations and under other immunosuppression protocols. Expanding Tregs with activated donor B cells appeared to identify the most biologically relevant and donor-specific TCRbeta repertoire.

Deletion took 2 bases off V and 0 bases off J, with a span of 11 bases between the germline ends. Looking up the germline V gene (reference sequence) yields CDR1 MNHEY and CDR2 SMNVEV. Spanning cysteine to phenylalanine, the CDR3 consists of 15 amino acids. Only the CDR3 part of the read is kept: 45 bases, read in frame from the first base. Genomic DNA was extracted from sorted cells with the QIAGEN DNeasy Blood and Tissue Kit for TCRbeta CDR3 sequencing. High-throughput TCRbeta CDR3 sequencing, including PCR amplification with bias correction and internal controls, was performed commercially through immunoSEQ. The original methods were these. Unique productive TCRbeta sequences were defined by CDR3 nucleotide sequence where primers matched, otherwise by CDR3 amino acid sequence with Vbeta and Jbeta genes. Sequences were defined as donor-reactive when expanded at least 5-fold in CFSE-low cells versus unstimulated cells and present at a frequency of at least 0.01% in CFSE-low cells. Jensen-Shannon divergence, calculated on the top 100 TCRbeta sequences ranked by frequency, was used to quantify repertoire divergence. For any sample with multiple sequencing runs, sorting error was corrected in each run separately before the runs were pooled. The clones in this table, taken by TCRdb from immuneACCESS, are in-frame only. Not every clone is retained; where verified, under half of the shortfall comes from an unresolved V gene, and the cause of the rest is unknown. The V and J calls and the clone size are those of that table, but D and trimming were determined from the DNA. Recorded for this sample are about 44,000 clones; less than 97% of them occurred a single time. The ten largest clones capture more than 0.35% of the sample.

Blood from healthy controls was obtained either from healthy volunteers or as purchased buffy coats. Healthy control blood was processed by Ficoll density gradient to PBMCs and cryopreserved; patient PBMCs were collected before and after transplant. The chain is made from TRBV27 and TRBJ2-7, and possibly TRBD2, on 6 matching bases. The receptor was derived from a human donor in good health. The sequencing sample was made of Tregs from blood cultured with allogeneic cells. The nucleotide sequence is TGTGCCAGCAGTTTACGGCGGGACCCCTCCTACGAGCAGTACTTC. It translates to CASSLRRDPSYEQYF.